Listed below are T cell receptor beta chains from one sample, sequenced in a study of spatial heterogeneity in lung cancer. TCRdb re-called the 5' RACE reads with MiXCR, one entry per CDR3 protein. The sample lists about 3,900 distinct CDR3 sequences; roughly 4.3% were seen once. The sequenced sample was lung tumor tissue, obtained at surgery. These receptors came from a male donor with early-stage non-small cell lung cancer. Both conserved end residues are part of each CDR3.

V,J,CDR3
TRBV5-5,TRBJ1-1,CASSYTAEAFF
TRBV28,TRBJ1-2,CASSRGDYGYTF
TRBV5-6,TRBJ2-2,CASSWDRGTGELFF
TRBV5-1,TRBJ1-5,CASSFNGQGREPQHF
TRBV7-2,TRBJ2-5,CASSPNPLAPQETQYF
TRBV5-1,TRBJ2-1,CASSLGAGLDEQFF
TRBV20-1,TRBJ2-2,CSARDRSGANTGELFF
TRBV30,TRBJ2-1,CACFLGSSYNEQFF
TRBV10-3,TRBJ2-7,CASSGESSYEQYF
TRBV5-1,TRBJ1-1,CASSLMDSLNTEAFF
TRBV4-2,TRBJ1-3,CASSPLGTGNTIYF
TRBV6-2/TRBV6-3,TRBJ1-5,CASNYVKNQPQHF
TRBV7-2,TRBJ1-1,CASSPIQGAAFF
TRBV4-3,TRBJ1-2,CASSQDFGGNYGYTF
TRBV5-4,TRBJ2-2,CASSPGTSRNTGELFF
TRBV27,TRBJ1-2,CASSPSRGTYGYTF
TRBV10-3,TRBJ1-1,CAISERQDTEAFF
TRBV28,TRBJ1-1,CASRTNTEAFF
TRBV24-1,TRBJ2-5,CATSTLQETQYF
TRBV10-3,TRBJ2-1,CAISEREASYNEQFF
TRBV5-1,TRBJ2-3,CASSFTDSRVTQYF
TRBV20-1,TRBJ1-1,CSAERRNTEAFF
TRBV20-1,TRBJ1-4,CSARDLTENEKLFF
TRBV6-1,TRBJ1-4,CASSPRPTGPAEKLFF
TRBV27,TRBJ1-5,CASGLQGTANQPQHF
TRBV7-9,TRBJ1-2,CASSPNRDRGNGYTF
TRBV5-1,TRBJ1-2,CASSPEGGYGYTF
TRBV5-1,TRBJ2-3,CASSLITDTQYF
TRBV19,TRBJ1-5,CASSIWGVYSNQPQHF
TRBV9,TRBJ2-3,CASSVEPTRTDTQYF
TRBV10-1,TRBJ2-7,CASTAGYTNEQYF
TRBV28,TRBJ1-2,CATNRQGEDYGYTF
TRBV7-9,TRBJ1-2,CASSPTTGVYGYTF
TRBV5-1,TRBJ2-5,CASSIRLQETQYF
TRBV28,TRBJ2-5,CASSELGTDYQETQYF
TRBV29-1,TRBJ2-3,CSVDLGLARSDTQYF